This T cell receptor beta chain derives from a study of shared clonotypes between healthy human individuals. The length of the CDR3 is 15 residues. Trimming pared 7 bases from V and 9 bases from J, leaving 21 bases between. In germline, CDR1 is LNHDA, CDR2 SQIVND (reference sequence). Profiled with immunoSEQ multiplex PCR; TCRdb holds only in-frame clones, not every one. Of approximately 2.3 million clones in the sample, over 85% were seen once. The genes are TRBV19 and TRBJ2-2; D is uncertain. The receptor was derived from a man aged 18 to 29 in good health. Some clones in this sample may be carry-over from other donors' samples. Material for sequencing was naive CD4+ T cells from PBMCs. Subset meaning: CD45RA+ positively selected. The CDR3 DNA is TGTGCCAGTACCCCCCGGCAGGTGTCAACGAGGGAGCTGTTTTTT. Translated, it gives CASTPRQVSTRELFF.